A selection of T cell receptor beta chains follows, all from one sample in a study of T cells after yellow fever vaccination. TCRdb re-analysed the 5' RACE reads in MiXCR, keeping a single row per CDR3 protein. The table lists 200,000 to 250,000 distinct CDR3 sequences, 6.9% of them singletons. Material: CD4+ T cells sorted from PBMCs, obtained 15 days after the yellow fever booster vaccination. These receptors all stem from a man aged 30 to 39 who received the YFV17D yellow fever vaccine. Each CDR3 is given with its conserved first and last residue. A D gene is named only where the DNA matches it firmly. Some rows have no size entry. The others give once, few or many, or a class for an expanded clone.

clone size	D gene	V gene	J gene	CDR3 DNA	CDR3 protein
many	TRBD2	TRBV7-2	TRBJ2-7	TGTGCCAGCAGCACCCACGGGACTAGTGACGAGCAGTACTTC	CASSTHGTSDEQYF
few	TRBD1	TRBV20-1	TRBJ1-6	TGCAGTGCGGCCGACATACAGGGGGGACATAATTCACCCCTCCACTTT	CSAADIQGGHNSPLHF
.	.	TRBV12-3/TRBV12-4	TRBJ1-1	TGTGCCAGCAGTCTTGGGGCTGAAGCTTTCTTT	CASSLGAEAFF
.	.	TRBV5-4	TRBJ2-3	TGTGCCAGCAGCTTAGGGGATTCAGATACGCAGTATTTT	CASSLGDSDTQYF
many	.	TRBV12-3/TRBV12-4	TRBJ2-2	TGTTCCTCTAGATGGGGTCACACCGGGGAGCTGTTTTTT	CSSRWGHTGELFF
many	TRBD2	TRBV27	TRBJ2-1	TGTGCCAGCGGAGTTTTGAGACTAGCGGGAGGGCCGTCCTACAATGAGCAGTTCTTC	CASGVLRLAGGPSYNEQFF
many	.	TRBV12-3/TRBV12-4	TRBJ2-4	TGTGCCAGCAGCAGACAGGCCAAAAACATTCAGTACTTC	CASSRQAKNIQYF
many	.	TRBV29-1	TRBJ2-2	TGCAGCGTTGTCTCACAGGACGCGAACACCGGGGAGCTGTTTTTT	CSVVSQDANTGELFF
few	TRBD1	TRBV20-1	TRBJ2-3	TGCAGTGCTAATCGACAGGGGCTCACAGATACGCAGTATTTT	CSANRQGLTDTQYF
.	.	TRBV24-1	TRBJ1-2	TGTGCCACCAGTGCGGCAGGAACTAACTATGGCTACACCTTC	CATSAAGTNYGYTF
.	TRBD2	TRBV7-3	TRBJ2-5	TGTGCCAGCAGCTTAGATTTGGGACTACTCTTCTTC	CASSLDLGLLFF
many	TRBD2	TRBV25-1	TRBJ2-7	TGTGCCAGCAGTTCGGGCGGGAGCAAGACCTACGAGCAGTACTTC	CASSSGGSKTYEQYF
many	TRBD1	TRBV18	TRBJ1-5	TGTGCCAGCTCGACAGGGAACCATCAGCCCCAGCATTTT	CASSTGNHQPQHF
few	.	TRBV4-2	TRBJ2-7	TGTGCCAGCAGCCAAGCCGGGACCTACGAGCAGTACTTC	CASSQAGTYEQYF
few	.	TRBV7-2	TRBJ2-5	TGTGCCAGCAGCTTAGGCACCACCCAGTACTTC	CASSLGTTQYF
.	.	TRBV5-1	TRBJ2-1	TGCGCCAGCCTTGGTGGGGACGGGGCATACAATGAGCAGTTCTTC	CASLGGDGAYNEQFF
many	TRBD2	TRBV10-3	TRBJ2-1	TGTGCCATCAGAAAAACTAGCGGGATTGATGAGCAGTTCTTC	CAIRKTSGIDEQFF
.	.	TRBV20-1	TRBJ2-2	TGCAGTGCTAGAGATACTGGGGGGAACACCGGGGAGCTGTTTTTT	CSARDTGGNTGELFF
many	.	TRBV20-1	TRBJ1-1	TGCAGTGCTAGAGAAGTGACAGCCAACACTGAAGCTTTCTTT	CSAREVTANTEAFF
.	TRBD1	TRBV6-5	TRBJ1-5	TGTGCCAGCAGTTTCACTAACAGGGGACGGTTTAGCAATCAGCCCCAGCATTTT	CASSFTNRGRFSNQPQHF
few	.	TRBV5-1	TRBJ1-1	TGCGCCAGCAGCTTGGTCCTCGGCGGCGGTGAAGCTTTCTTT	CASSLVLGGGEAFF
few	.	TRBV20-1	TRBJ2-5	TGCAGTGCGGGACCTAGGGGGACCCAGTACTTC	CSAGPRGTQYF
.	TRBD1	TRBV5-6	TRBJ2-3	TGTGCCAGCAGCTTTCAGCAGGGGGAAGATACGCAGTATTTT	CASSFQQGEDTQYF
many	.	TRBV6-2/TRBV6-3	TRBJ1-5	TGTGCCAGCAGCTACCTGATAGGGCCGAATCAGCCCCAGCATTTT	CASSYLIGPNQPQHF
few	TRBD2	TRBV20-1	TRBJ2-7	TGCAGTGCCCAGAGAGGGAGGGTTGGAGCTCGGGCCTACGAGCAGTACTTC	CSAQRGRVGARAYEQYF
many	.	TRBV11-3	TRBJ2-1	TGTGCCAGCAGCGCACCCGCCAAGCATGAGCAGTTCTTC	CASSAPAKHEQFF
many	TRBD1	TRBV28	TRBJ2-7	TGTGCCAGCAGTTCCGGACAGGACAGCTCCTACGAGCAGTACTTC	CASSSGQDSSYEQYF
.	.	TRBV6-2/TRBV6-3	TRBJ2-2	TGTGCCAGCAGTTACTCAGGGACACAGAACACCGGGGAGCTGTTTTTT	CASSYSGTQNTGELFF